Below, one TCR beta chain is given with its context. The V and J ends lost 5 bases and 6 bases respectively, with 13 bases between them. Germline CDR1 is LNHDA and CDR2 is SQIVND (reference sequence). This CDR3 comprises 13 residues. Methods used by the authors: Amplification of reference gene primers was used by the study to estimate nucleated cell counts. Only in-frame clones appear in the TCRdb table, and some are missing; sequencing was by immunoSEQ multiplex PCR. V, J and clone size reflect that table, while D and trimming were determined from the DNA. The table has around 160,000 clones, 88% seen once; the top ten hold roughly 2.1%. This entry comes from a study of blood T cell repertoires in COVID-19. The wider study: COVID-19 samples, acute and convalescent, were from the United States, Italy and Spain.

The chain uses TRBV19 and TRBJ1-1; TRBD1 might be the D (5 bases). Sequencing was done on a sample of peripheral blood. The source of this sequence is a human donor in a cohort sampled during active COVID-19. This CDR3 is CASSEYRGAEAFF. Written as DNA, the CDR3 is TGTGCCAGTAGTGAGTACCGGGGGGCTGAAGCTTTCTTT.